This T cell receptor beta chain was captured by sequencing in a study of T cells in localized non-small cell lung cancer. Clones were read by immunoSEQ multiplex PCR, and TCRdb kept only the in-frame ones, dropping some. The sample lists about 1,900 clones; roughly 24% were seen once. The CDR3 sequence is 14 residues long. CDR1 is SNHLY and CDR2 is FYNNEI in the germline V gene. Between the trimmed V and J ends, which lost 4 bases and 4 bases, there was a span of 12 bases. This clone was counted a few times. The chain is built from TRBV2 and TRBJ2-3; D remains unclear. This TCR came from a female donor over 55 with stage II squamous cell lung carcinoma. The input for sequencing was lung tumor tissue, taken before any cancer treatment. The CDR3 bases are TGTGCCAGCAGTGGTCCTGAACCCGCAGATACGCAGTATTTT. It specifies CASSGPEPADTQYF.